These T cell receptor beta chains were read from a single sample in a study of blood T cell repertoires in COVID-19. The assay was immunoSEQ multiplex PCR, and TCRdb's table has in-frame clones only and misses some. The table lists approximately 85,000 clones, 90% of them singletons. Sequenced material: peripheral blood. These receptors all come from a woman in her forties or fifties in a cohort sampled during active COVID-19. Each CDR3 is given with its conserved first and last residue. The D gene is left open where the match is weak. Expanded clones are given a class, and other clones once, few, many or no size at all.

V gene	D gene	clone size	J gene	CDR3 protein	CDR3 DNA
TRBV7-3	NA	NA	TRBJ2-1	CASTEDSSRNEQFF	TGTGCCAGCACCGAAGACAGCTCTCGCAATGAGCAGTTCTTC
TRBV19	NA	NA	TRBJ1-2	CASSPLRAPEGDYGYTF	TGTGCCAGTAGTCCTCTTAGGGCACCAGAGGGGGACTATGGCTACACCTTC
TRBV19	TRBD2	NA	TRBJ2-7	CASSRAGAAYEQYF	TGTGCCAGTAGTAGGGCGGGAGCCGCGTACGAGCAGTACTTC
TRBV27	NA	NA	TRBJ2-3	CAIWRGTDTQYF	TGTGCCATATGGCGGGGCACAGATACGCAGTATTTT
TRBV9	NA	NA	TRBJ1-3	CASSARSSGNTIYF	TGTGCCAGCAGCGCCCGGTCCTCTGGAAACACCATATATTTT
TRBV13	NA	NA	TRBJ2-2	CASSLTSPASDHDTGELFF	TGTGCCAGCAGCTTAACCTCCCCGGCTAGCGACCATGACACCGGGGAGCTGTTTTTT
TRBV3-1/TRBV3-2	TRBD2	NA	TRBJ2-5	CASSLGTTVRETQYF	TGTGCCAGCAGCCTCGGGACTACCGTAAGAGAGACCCAGTACTTC
TRBV4-1	NA	NA	TRBJ1-2	CASSPSPTTQGILRYGYTF	TGCGCCAGCAGCCCCTCGCCGACAACTCAGGGGATCCTCCGGTATGGCTACACCTTC
TRBV6-4	NA	NA	TRBJ1-2	CASSPDSNYGYTF	TGTGCCAGCAGTCCAGACAGCAACTATGGCTACACCTTC
TRBV3-1/TRBV3-2	TRBD1	NA	TRBJ1-5	CASSQDLGTGGDQPQHF	TGTGCCAGCAGCCAAGATCTTGGAACAGGGGGCGATCAGCCCCAGCATTTT
TRBV6-2/TRBV6-3	NA	NA	TRBJ2-2	CASSWRDSTGELFF	TGTGCCAGCAGTTGGAGGGACAGCACCGGGGAGCTGTTTTTT
TRBV12-2	NA	NA	TRBJ2-2	CASRLPNRQGKGPGELFF	TGTGCAAGTCGCTTGCCCAATAGACAGGGCAAGGGTCCCGGGGAGCTGTTTTTT
TRBV30	TRBD1	NA	TRBJ1-2	CAWSPDRGGGYTF	TGTGCCTGGAGCCCCGACAGGGGGGGAGGCTACACCTTC
TRBV7-9	NA	NA	TRBJ1-1	CASSLLTANTEAFF	TGTGCCAGCAGCTTACTTACAGCTAACACTGAAGCTTTCTTT
TRBV28	TRBD1	few	TRBJ1-6	CAINRDRTTPLHF	TGTGCCATCAACCGGGACAGAACGACACCCCTCCACTTT
TRBV6-1	NA	NA	TRBJ2-2	CASSEQEGITGELFF	TGTGCCAGCAGTGAACAGGAGGGGATCACCGGGGAGCTGTTTTTT
TRBV5-1	TRBD1	NA	TRBJ1-3	CASRTGTAGNTIYF	TGCGCCAGCAGGACCGGGACAGCTGGAAACACCATATATTTT
TRBV15	NA	once	TRBJ2-1	CATSRDQGNEQFF	TGTGCCACCAGCAGAGATCAGGGGAATGAGCAGTTCTTC
TRBV6-5	TRBD2	NA	TRBJ2-3	CASSYLAGRQDTQYF	TGTGCCAGCAGTTACCTAGCGGGAAGACAAGATACGCAGTATTTT
TRBV27	TRBD2	NA	TRBJ2-1	CASSLGLGGEQFF	TGTGCCAGCAGCCTAGGACTAGGCGGTGAGCAGTTCTTC
TRBV14	NA	NA	TRBJ1-1	CATKQQQGVGAFF	TGTGCCACCAAGCAGCAACAAGGGGTTGGAGCTTTCTTT
TRBV18	NA	NA	TRBJ1-1	CASSLGRAGGTEAFF	TGTGCCAGCTCACTGGGACGGGCGGGGGGCACTGAAGCTTTCTTT
TRBV20-1	NA	NA	TRBJ2-2	CSASGGGELFF	TGCAGTGCCTCAGGAGGCGGGGAGCTGTTTTTT
TRBV3-1/TRBV3-2	TRBD2	NA	TRBJ2-1	CASTSLAGYYNEQFF	TGTGCCAGCACCTCTCTAGCGGGCTATTACAATGAGCAGTTCTTC
TRBV18	TRBD2	NA	TRBJ2-7	CASSPQRASGDYEQYF	TGTGCCAGCTCACCCCAGAGGGCTAGCGGGGATTACGAGCAGTACTTC
TRBV5-1	NA	once	TRBJ2-7	CASSLATGHYEQYF	TGCGCCAGCAGCTTGGCCACAGGCCACTACGAGCAGTACTTC
TRBV29-1	NA	NA	TRBJ2-5	CSVFLGSFQETQYF	TGCAGCGTTTTCCTGGGGAGTTTCCAAGAGACCCAGTACTTC
TRBV7-3	NA	NA	TRBJ2-4	CASSSPGSAVNIQYF	TGTGCCAGCAGCTCCCCCGGGTCAGCGGTAAACATTCAGTACTTC
TRBV10-3	TRBD2	NA	TRBJ2-2	CAISRGDYQTGELFF	TGTGCCATCAGTCGTGGGGACTACCAAACCGGGGAGCTGTTTTTT
TRBV11-2	NA	NA	TRBJ2-1	CASSSRLDLYNEQFF	TGTGCCAGCAGCAGCAGACTTGACCTCTACAATGAGCAGTTCTTC
TRBV6-5	TRBD1	NA	TRBJ2-7	CASTRRTGNHEQYF	TGTGCCAGCACCCGCCGGACAGGGAACCACGAGCAGTACTTC
TRBV4-1	NA	few	TRBJ1-1	CASSQDRRGTEAFF	TGCGCCAGCAGCCAAGATAGAAGGGGCACTGAAGCTTTCTTT
TRBV19	TRBD1	few	TRBJ1-5	CASSPYGDRDHNQPQHF	TGTGCCAGTAGTCCATATGGGGACAGGGACCACAATCAGCCCCAGCATTTT
TRBV28	NA	once	TRBJ2-5	CASTAGEGLGETQYF	TGTGCCAGCACCGCAGGGGAGGGTTTAGGAGAGACCCAGTACTTC
TRBV30	TRBD1	NA	TRBJ1-1	CAWSRGGGWVNTEAFF	TGTGCCTGGTCTCGAGGGGGCGGCTGGGTGAACACTGAAGCTTTCTTT
TRBV6-5	TRBD2	few	TRBJ2-1	CASRAGESSYNEQFF	TGTGCCAGCAGAGCGGGGGAGAGCTCCTACAATGAGCAGTTCTTC
TRBV18	NA	NA	TRBJ1-5	CASSPLEGGGNQPQHF	TGTGCCAGCTCACCACTAGAAGGGGGAGGCAATCAGCCCCAGCATTTT
TRBV7-9	TRBD1	NA	TRBJ1-2	CASSSQAGQGGGGYTF	TGTGCCAGCAGCTCCCAGGCTGGACAGGGGGGAGGTGGCTACACCTTC
TRBV28	NA	once	TRBJ2-2	CASTPPPRLDTGELFF	TGTGCCAGCACCCCTCCCCCCCGACTTGACACCGGGGAGCTGTTTTTT
TRBV11-2	NA	NA	TRBJ1-4	CASSLRSQGLNEKLFF	TGTGCCAGCAGCTTAAGATCCCAGGGACTAAATGAAAAACTGTTTTTT
TRBV5-1	NA	NA	TRBJ2-5	CASSLTSLEETQYF	TGCGCCAGCAGCTTGACGAGCCTAGAAGAGACCCAGTACTTC
TRBV29-1	TRBD2	NA	TRBJ2-1	CSAGLLYNEQFF	TGCAGCGCGGGACTACTCTACAATGAGCAGTTCTTC
TRBV9	TRBD2	NA	TRBJ2-1	CASSAVAGGYNEQFF	TGTGCCAGCAGCGCCGTAGCGGGAGGGTACAATGAGCAGTTCTTC
TRBV11-2	TRBD1	NA	TRBJ2-3	CASSQGADTQYF	TGTGCCAGCAGCCAGGGGGCAGATACGCAGTATTTT
TRBV15	NA	NA	TRBJ2-5	CATSRDKRQDETQYF	TGTGCCACCAGCAGAGATAAGCGACAGGATGAGACCCAGTACTTC
TRBV28	TRBD2	NA	TRBJ2-7	CASSFQLADSYEQYF	TGTGCCAGCAGTTTTCAGCTAGCGGACTCCTACGAGCAGTACTTC
TRBV28	TRBD2	NA	TRBJ2-1	CASSDSGSGSYNEQFF	TGTGCCAGCAGTGATAGCGGGAGTGGATCCTACAATGAGCAGTTCTTC
TRBV5-4	TRBD1	NA	TRBJ2-5	CASSQGQGVFQETQYF	TGTGCCAGCAGCCAGGGACAGGGGGTCTTCCAAGAGACCCAGTACTTC
TRBV6-6	TRBD2	NA	TRBJ2-7	CASGREGYDEQYF	TGTGCCAGCGGGAGGGAGGGGTATGACGAGCAGTACTTC
TRBV27	NA	NA	TRBJ2-3	CASSPSSVGSDTQYF	TGTGCCAGCTCCCCTAGTAGCGTAGGGTCGGATACGCAGTATTTT
TRBV7-6	TRBD2	NA	TRBJ2-3	CASSSYSGSGDTQYF	TGTGCCAGCAGCTCATACAGCGGGAGTGGAGATACGCAGTATTTT